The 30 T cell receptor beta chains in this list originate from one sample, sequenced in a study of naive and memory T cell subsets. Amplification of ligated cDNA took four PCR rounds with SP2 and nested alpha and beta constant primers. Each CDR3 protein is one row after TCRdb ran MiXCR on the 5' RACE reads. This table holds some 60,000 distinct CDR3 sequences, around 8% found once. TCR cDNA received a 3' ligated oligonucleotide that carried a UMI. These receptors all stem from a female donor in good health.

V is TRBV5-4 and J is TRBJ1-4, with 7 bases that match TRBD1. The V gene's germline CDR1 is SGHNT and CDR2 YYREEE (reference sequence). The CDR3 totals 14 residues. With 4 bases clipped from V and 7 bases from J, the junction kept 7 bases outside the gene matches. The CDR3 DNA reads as TGTGCCAGCAGCCCCCAGGGGGTGGTTGAAAAACTGTTTTTT. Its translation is CASSPQGVVEKLFF.

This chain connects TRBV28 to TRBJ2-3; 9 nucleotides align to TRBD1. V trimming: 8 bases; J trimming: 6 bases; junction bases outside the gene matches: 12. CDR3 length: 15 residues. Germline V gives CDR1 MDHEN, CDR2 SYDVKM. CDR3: CASGFSGTGSDTQYF. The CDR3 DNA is TGTGCCAGCGGATTTTCGGGGACAGGGAGCGATACGCAGTATTTT.

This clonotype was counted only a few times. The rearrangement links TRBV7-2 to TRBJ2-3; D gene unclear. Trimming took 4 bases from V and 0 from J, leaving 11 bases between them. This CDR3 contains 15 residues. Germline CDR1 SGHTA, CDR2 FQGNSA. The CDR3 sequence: CASSSFITSTDTQYF. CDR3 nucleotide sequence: TGTGCCAGCAGCTCCTTCATAACTAGCACAGATACGCAGTATTTT.

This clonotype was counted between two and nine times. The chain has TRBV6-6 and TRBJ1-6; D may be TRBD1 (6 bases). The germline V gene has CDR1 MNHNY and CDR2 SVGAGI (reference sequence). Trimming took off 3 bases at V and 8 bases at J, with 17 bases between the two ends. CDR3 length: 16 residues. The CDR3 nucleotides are TGTGCCAGCAGTTATCTTCGAGACAGGTTGGATTCACCCCTCCACTTT. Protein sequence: CASSYLRDRLDSPLHF.

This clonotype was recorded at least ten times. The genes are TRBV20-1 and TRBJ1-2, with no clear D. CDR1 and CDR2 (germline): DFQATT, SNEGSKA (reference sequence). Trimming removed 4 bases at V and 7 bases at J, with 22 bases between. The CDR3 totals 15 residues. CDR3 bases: TGCAGTGCTATTTCGGGATTTCCTGCCCTTGTTGGCTACACCTTC. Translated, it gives CSAISGFPALVGYTF.

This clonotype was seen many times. CDR3 DNA sequence: TGTGCCAGCAGACGCCAAGGGACAGGGGGCCTCTATGGCTACACCTTC. Its translation is CASRRQGTGGLYGYTF. This sequence joins TRBV12-3 or TRBV12-4 and TRBJ1-2, with TRBD1 matching 12 bases. Germline trimming cut 6 bases from V and 4 bases from J; bases unmatched to any gene: 9. The CDR3 extends over 16 amino acids.

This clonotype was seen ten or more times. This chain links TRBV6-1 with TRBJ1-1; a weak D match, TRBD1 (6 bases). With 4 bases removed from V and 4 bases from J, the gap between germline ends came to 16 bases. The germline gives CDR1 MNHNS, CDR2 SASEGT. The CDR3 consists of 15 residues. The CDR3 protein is CASSGYRVPGTEAFF. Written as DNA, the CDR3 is TGTGCCAGCAGTGGGTACAGGGTTCCAGGCACTGAAGCTTTCTTT.

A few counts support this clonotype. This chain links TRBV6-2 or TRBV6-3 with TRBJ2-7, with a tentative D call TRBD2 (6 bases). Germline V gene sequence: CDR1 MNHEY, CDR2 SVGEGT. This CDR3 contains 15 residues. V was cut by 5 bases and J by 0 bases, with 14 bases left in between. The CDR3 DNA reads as TGTGCCAGCAGTCCTCCGGGACTGAGCTCCTACGAGCAGTACTTC. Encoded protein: CASSPPGLSSYEQYF.

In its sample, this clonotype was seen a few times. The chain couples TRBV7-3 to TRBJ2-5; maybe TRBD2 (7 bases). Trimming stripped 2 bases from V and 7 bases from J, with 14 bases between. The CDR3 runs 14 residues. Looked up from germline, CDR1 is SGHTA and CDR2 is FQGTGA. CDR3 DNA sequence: TGTGCCAGCAGCTTATTTTCGGGGGGCGGGACCCAGTACTTC. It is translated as CASSLFSGGGTQYF.

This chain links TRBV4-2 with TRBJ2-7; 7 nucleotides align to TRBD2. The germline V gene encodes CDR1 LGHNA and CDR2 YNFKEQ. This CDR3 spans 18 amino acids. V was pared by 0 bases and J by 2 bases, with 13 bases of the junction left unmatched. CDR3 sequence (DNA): TGTGCCAGCAGCCAAGAGGCCCGTGGTCTAGCGGTTCCCTACGAGCAGTACTTC. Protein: CASSQEARGLAVPYEQYF.

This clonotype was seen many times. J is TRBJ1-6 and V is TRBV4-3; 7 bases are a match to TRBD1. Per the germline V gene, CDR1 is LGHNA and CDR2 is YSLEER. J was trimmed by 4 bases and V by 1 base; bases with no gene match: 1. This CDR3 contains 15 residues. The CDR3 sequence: CASSQGDSYNSPLHF. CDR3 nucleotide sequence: TGCGCCAGCAGCCAAGGGGACAGTTATAATTCACCCCTCCACTTT.

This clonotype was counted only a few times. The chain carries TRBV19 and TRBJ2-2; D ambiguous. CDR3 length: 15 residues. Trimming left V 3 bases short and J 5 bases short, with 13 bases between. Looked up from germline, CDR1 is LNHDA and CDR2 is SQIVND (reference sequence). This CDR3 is CASSILPRSTGELFF. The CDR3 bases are TGTGCCAGTAGTATCCTCCCGAGATCTACCGGGGAGCTGTTTTTT.

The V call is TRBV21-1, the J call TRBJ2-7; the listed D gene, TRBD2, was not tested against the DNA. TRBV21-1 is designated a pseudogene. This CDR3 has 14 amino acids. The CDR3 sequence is CASKKGLAVDEQYF. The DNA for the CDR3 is TGTGCCAGCAAAAAGGGACTAGCGGTCGACGAGCAGTACTTC.

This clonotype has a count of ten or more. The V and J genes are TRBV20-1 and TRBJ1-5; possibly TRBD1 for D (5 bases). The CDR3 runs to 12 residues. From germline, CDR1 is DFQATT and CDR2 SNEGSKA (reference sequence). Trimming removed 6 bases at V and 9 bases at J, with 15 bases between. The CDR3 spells CSATSGSRPQHF. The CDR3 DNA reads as TGCAGTGCAACTTCAGGGTCTCGGCCCCAGCATTTT.

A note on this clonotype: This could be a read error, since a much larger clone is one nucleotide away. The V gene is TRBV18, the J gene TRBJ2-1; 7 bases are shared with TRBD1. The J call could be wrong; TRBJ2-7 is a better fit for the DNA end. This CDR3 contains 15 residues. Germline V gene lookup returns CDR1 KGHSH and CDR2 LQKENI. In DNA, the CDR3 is TGTGCCAGCTCACAGGTACAGGGGTCGGGCAATGAGCAGTACTTC. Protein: CASSQVQGSGNEQYF.

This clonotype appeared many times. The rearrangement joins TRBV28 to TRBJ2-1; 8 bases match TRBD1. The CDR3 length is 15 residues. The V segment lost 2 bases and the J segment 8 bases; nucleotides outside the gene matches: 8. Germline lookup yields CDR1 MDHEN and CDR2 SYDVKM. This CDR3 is CASSLTGQGRHEQFF. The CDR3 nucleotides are TGTGCCAGCAGTTTAACAGGACAGGGTAGACATGAGCAGTTCTTC.

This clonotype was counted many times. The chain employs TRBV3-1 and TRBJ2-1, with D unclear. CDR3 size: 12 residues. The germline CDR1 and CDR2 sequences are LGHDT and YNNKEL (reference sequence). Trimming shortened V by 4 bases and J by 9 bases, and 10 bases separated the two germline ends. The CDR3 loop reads CASSLNLVEQFF. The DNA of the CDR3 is TGTGCCAGCAGCCTCAACTTGGTTGAGCAGTTCTTC.

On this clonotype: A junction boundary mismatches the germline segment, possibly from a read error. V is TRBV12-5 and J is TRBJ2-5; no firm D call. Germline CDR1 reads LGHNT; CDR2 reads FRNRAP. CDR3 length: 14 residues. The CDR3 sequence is CVSGLTVGQETQYF. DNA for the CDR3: TGTGTTAGTGGTTTGACCGTAGGGCAAGAGACCCAGTACTTC.

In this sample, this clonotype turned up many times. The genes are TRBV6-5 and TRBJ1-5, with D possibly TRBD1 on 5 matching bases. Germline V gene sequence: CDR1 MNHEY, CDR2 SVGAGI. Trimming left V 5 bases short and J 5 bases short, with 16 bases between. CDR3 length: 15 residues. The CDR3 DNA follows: TGTGCCAGCAGTCCGCAGGGAGGGCTGGATCAGCCCCAGCATTTT. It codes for CASSPQGGLDQPQHF.

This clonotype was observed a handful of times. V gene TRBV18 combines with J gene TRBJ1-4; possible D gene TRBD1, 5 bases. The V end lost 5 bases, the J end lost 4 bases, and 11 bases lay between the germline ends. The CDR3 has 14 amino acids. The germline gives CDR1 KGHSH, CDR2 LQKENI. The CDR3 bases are TGTGCCAGCTCAACCGGGACCCTTAATGAAAAACTGTTTTTT. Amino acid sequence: CASSTGTLNEKLFF.

CDR3 DNA sequence: TGTGCCAGCAGCTTGTACAGCGGAGGCTACACCTTC. Encoded protein: CASSLYSGGYTF. The rearrangement joins TRBV5-6 to TRBJ1-2; D call uncertain. CDR3 size: 12 residues. The ends were cut back, 1 base at V and 8 bases at J, with 9 bases in the middle. Germline V gene lookup returns CDR1 SGHDT and CDR2 YYEEEE.

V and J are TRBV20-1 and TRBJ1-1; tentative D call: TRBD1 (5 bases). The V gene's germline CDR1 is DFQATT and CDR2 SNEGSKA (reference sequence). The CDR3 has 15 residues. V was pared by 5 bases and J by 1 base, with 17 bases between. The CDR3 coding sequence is TGCAGTGCTGGCCCGGGATCCGGGGGGAACACTGAAGCTTTCTTT. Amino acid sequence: CSAGPGSGGNTEAFF.

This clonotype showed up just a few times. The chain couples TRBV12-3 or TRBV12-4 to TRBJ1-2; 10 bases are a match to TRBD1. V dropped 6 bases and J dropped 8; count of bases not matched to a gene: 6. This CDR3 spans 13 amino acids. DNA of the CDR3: TGTGCCAGCAGAGCGACAGGGGGCAGGGGCTACACCTTC. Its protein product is CASRATGGRGYTF.

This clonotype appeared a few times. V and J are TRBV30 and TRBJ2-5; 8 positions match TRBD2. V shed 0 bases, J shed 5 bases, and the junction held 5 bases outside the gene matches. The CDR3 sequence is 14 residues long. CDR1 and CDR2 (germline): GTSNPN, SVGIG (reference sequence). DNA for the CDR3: TGTGCCTGGAGTGTACAGCGGGGGCAGGAGACCCAGTACTTC. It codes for CAWSVQRGQETQYF.

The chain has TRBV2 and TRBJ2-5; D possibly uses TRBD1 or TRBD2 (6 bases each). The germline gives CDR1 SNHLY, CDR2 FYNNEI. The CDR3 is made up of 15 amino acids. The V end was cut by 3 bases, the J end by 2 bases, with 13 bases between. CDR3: CASSDRGLRQETQYF. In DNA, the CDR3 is TGTGCCAGCAGTGACAGGGGACTGCGTCAAGAGACCCAGTACTTC.

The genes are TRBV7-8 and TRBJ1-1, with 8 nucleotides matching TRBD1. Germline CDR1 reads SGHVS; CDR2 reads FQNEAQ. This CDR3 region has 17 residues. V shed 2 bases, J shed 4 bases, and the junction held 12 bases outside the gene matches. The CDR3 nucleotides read TGTGCCAGCAGCTTACGCCGGGCGGACAGGGCGGGCACTGAAGCTTTCTTT. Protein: CASSLRRADRAGTEAFF.

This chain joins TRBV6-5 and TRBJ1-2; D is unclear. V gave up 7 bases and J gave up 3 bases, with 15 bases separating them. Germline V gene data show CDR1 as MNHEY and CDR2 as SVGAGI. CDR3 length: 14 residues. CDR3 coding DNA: TGTGCCAGCACCAGAAGAGGAGCCGACTATGGCTACACCTTC. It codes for CASTRRGADYGYTF.

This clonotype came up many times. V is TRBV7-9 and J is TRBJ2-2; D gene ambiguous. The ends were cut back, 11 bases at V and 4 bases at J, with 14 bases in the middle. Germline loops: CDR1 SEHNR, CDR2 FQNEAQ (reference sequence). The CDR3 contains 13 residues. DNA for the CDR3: TGTGCCTGGCGTTCAATCGGCACCGGGGAGCTGTTTTTT. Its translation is CAWRSIGTGELFF.

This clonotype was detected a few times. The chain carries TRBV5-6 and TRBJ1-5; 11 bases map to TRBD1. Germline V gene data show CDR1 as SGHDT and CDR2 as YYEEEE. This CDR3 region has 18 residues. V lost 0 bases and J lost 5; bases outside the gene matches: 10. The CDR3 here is CASSLAGTGTGGDQPQHF. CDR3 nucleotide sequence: TGTGCCAGCAGCTTGGCTGGGACCGGGACAGGGGGGGATCAGCCCCAGCATTTT.

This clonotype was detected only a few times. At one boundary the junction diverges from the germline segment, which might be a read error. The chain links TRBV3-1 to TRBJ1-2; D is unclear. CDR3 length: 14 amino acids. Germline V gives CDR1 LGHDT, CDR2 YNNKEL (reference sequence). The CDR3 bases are TGTGCCAGCAGCCAAAGGATTCCGAACTATGGCGACACCTTC. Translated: CASSQRIPNYGDTF.